The 32 T cell receptor beta chains given below trace back to one sample, sequenced in a study of cytomegalovirus exposure and HLA in healthy donors. The PCR employed 60 Vbeta primers together with 13 Jbeta primers. TCRdb's copy holds only in-frame clones and misses some; the assay was immunoSEQ multiplex PCR. The repertoire includes approximately 130,000 clones, just over 70% of them detected once, and about 2.6% sits in the top ten. The source material was PBMCs. These receptors all stem from a woman aged 55-70 years in good health and CMV-seropositive.

This rearrangement joins TRBV7-2 to TRBJ2-7, with unresolved D. V shed 1 base and J shed 1 base, with 8 bases lying between them. This CDR3 comprises 14 residues. Looked up from germline, CDR1 is SGHTA and CDR2 is FQGNSA. The DNA of the CDR3 is TGTGCCAGCAGCTTAGTAGCACCTTCCTACGAGCAGTACTTC. This encodes CASSLVAPSYEQYF.

The V gene is TRBV29-1, the J gene TRBJ2-7; 7 bases map to TRBD1. CDR3 length: 11 residues. The junction had 5 bases not matched to a gene; V was cut back by 6 bases and J by 6 bases. Germline-derived CDR1 and CDR2 are SQVTM and ANQGSEA. The CDR3 DNA reads TGCAGCGTGTCAGACAGGGCCGAGCAGTACTTC. Translated: CSVSDRAEQYF.

There are a few counts of this clone. The chain links TRBV12-5 to TRBJ1-2; 8 positions match TRBD1. V lost 4 bases, J lost 6 bases, and 10 bases stayed unmatched. CDR1 LGHNT and CDR2 FRNRAP come from the germline V gene. The CDR3 has 15 residues. The CDR3 region is CASGSAGGVRNGYTF. The CDR3 DNA is TGTGCTAGTGGTTCCGCAGGGGGCGTGAGGAATGGCTACACCTTC.

The V and J genes are TRBV18 and TRBJ1-2, with 11 bases identical to TRBD1. V was clipped by 0 bases and J by 9 bases; unmatched bases: 6. CDR3 length: 15 amino acids. Germline-derived CDR1 and CDR2 are KGHSH and LQKENI. The CDR3 is CASSPPGTGGGRYTF. The CDR3 DNA reads as TGTGCCAGCTCACCACCCGGGACAGGGGGAGGTCGCTACACCTTC.

The chain joins TRBV11-1 to TRBJ2-5; 8 bases agree with TRBD1. Per germline, CDR1 SGHAT and CDR2 FQDESV (reference sequence). Trimming took 3 bases from V and 4 from J; bases not matched to a gene: 13. CDR3 length: 17 amino acids. The CDR3 nucleotides are TGTGCCAGCAGCTTGCCGGACAGGGTCGGTTTGGGAGAGACCCAGTACTTC. Protein product: CASSLPDRVGLGETQYF.

This clone was counted a few times. The chain recombines TRBV10-1 with TRBJ1-1, with D possibly being TRBD1 (5 bases). The germline CDR1 and CDR2 sequences are WNHNN and SYGVQD (reference sequence). Trimming took off 3 bases at V and 5 bases at J, with 10 bases between the two ends. The CDR3 covers 13 residues. For the CDR3, the DNA is TGCGCCAGCAGTGACACCAAGGGGACTGAAGCTTTCTTT. Translation: CASSDTKGTEAFF.

The J gene is TRBJ1-5, the V gene TRBV27; the D is unclear. V gave up 3 bases and J gave up 0 bases, with 6 bases separating them. CDR1 and CDR2 (germline): MNHEY, SMNVEV (reference sequence). The CDR3 runs 14 residues. The CDR3 here is CASSFRDSNQPQHF. The DNA of the CDR3 is TGTGCCAGCAGTTTCCGAGATAGCAATCAGCCCCAGCATTTT.

V gene TRBV6-5 combines with J gene TRBJ2-3; a weak D match, TRBD1 (7 bases). The CDR3 extends over 14 amino acids. Trimming shortened V by 4 bases and J by 4 bases, and 12 bases separated the two germline ends. Germline loops: CDR1 MNHEY, CDR2 SVGAGI. The CDR3 sequence: CASSSPRGADTQYF. The CDR3 bases are TGTGCCAGCAGTTCCCCCAGGGGGGCAGATACGCAGTATTTT.

This clone was seen a single time. This chain joins TRBV2 and TRBJ1-2; possibly TRBD1 for D (6 bases). Germline-derived CDR1 and CDR2 are SNHLY and FYNNEI. The CDR3 sequence is 12 residues long. Trimming shortened V by 6 bases and J by 6 bases, and 11 bases separated the two germline ends. Here the CDR3 DNA reads TGTGCCAGCAGAATACAGGGAGATGGCTACACCTTC. Translating gives CASRIQGDGYTF.

The chain joins TRBV10-3 to TRBJ2-1; 8 positions match TRBD2. Losses at the gene ends were 8 bases for V and 4 bases for J; bases not matched to a gene: 10. Germline loops: CDR1 ENHRY, CDR2 SYGVKD. This CDR3 is 15 amino acids long. CDR3 in amino acids: CAIASSGGDYNEQFF. The CDR3 DNA sequence: TGTGCCATCGCTTCCAGCGGGGGTGATTACAATGAGCAGTTCTTC.

This clone is a singleton in its sample. CDR3 in amino acids: CASSQEGLAGGLAKNIQYF. For the CDR3, the DNA is TGTGCCAGCAGCCAAGAGGGACTAGCGGGGGGGTTGGCCAAAAACATTCAGTACTTC. V and J are TRBV4-2 and TRBJ2-4, with TRBD2 matching over 16 bases. Germline lookup yields CDR1 LGHNA and CDR2 YNFKEQ. Unmatched junction bases numbered 3, after V lost 0 bases and J lost 1 base. The CDR3 loop spans 19 amino acids.

V usage is TRBV5-4 and J usage is TRBJ2-7, with D maybe TRBD1 (5 bases). V was clipped by 2 bases and J by 0 bases, with 12 bases between them. Germline values: CDR1 SGHNT, CDR2 YYREEE (reference sequence). This CDR3 has 15 amino acids. The CDR3, as DNA: TGTGCCAGCAGCTTTCAGGGCCTTGGCTCCTACGAGCAGTACTTC. This codes for CASSFQGLGSYEQYF.

This clone was recorded a few times. The J gene is TRBJ1-4, the V gene TRBV4-1, with D unresolved. CDR1 MGHRA and CDR2 YSYEKL come from the germline V gene. The ends were cut back, 7 bases at V and 8 bases at J, with 8 bases in the middle. The CDR3 sequence is 11 residues long. CDR3: CASTAGEKLFF. Here the CDR3 DNA reads TGCGCCAGCACCGCCGGGGAAAAACTGTTTTTT.

The chain couples TRBV9 to TRBJ2-5; D ambiguous. Germline CDR1 reads SGDLS; CDR2 reads YYNGEE. V was shortened by 2 bases and J by 5 bases, with 4 bases between the two germline ends. This CDR3 contains 11 residues. This CDR3 is CASSVRETQYF. CDR3 DNA sequence: TGTGCCAGCAGCGTCCGGGAGACCCAGTACTTC. The entire variable domain, with the rest obtained from reference TRBV9 and TRBJ2-5, is as follows: DSGVTQTPKHLITATGQRVTLRCSPRSGDLSVYWYQQSLDQGLQFLIQYYNGEERAKGNILERFSAQQFPDLHSELNLSSLELGDSALYFCASSVRETQYFGPGTRLLVL.

The chain recombines TRBV7-6 with TRBJ2-7; D unclear. The CDR3 length is 13 residues. Germline lookup yields CDR1 SGHVS and CDR2 FNYEAQ. V shed 1 base and J shed 3 bases, with 7 bases lying between them. CDR3: CASSLEAFYEQYF. CDR3 in DNA: TGTGCCAGCAGCTTAGAAGCGTTCTACGAGCAGTACTTC.

This clone was counted a single time. J is TRBJ2-2 and V is TRBV7-9, with no clear D. This CDR3 is built from 14 residues. Germline assignment: CDR1 SEHNR and CDR2 FQNEAQ (reference sequence). The V and J ends lost 5 bases and 4 bases respectively, with 11 bases between them. Here the CDR3 DNA reads TGTGCCAGCAGCGGCGGCTGGGTCACCGGGGAGCTGTTTTTT. Its translation: CASSGGWVTGELFF.

This chain uses TRBV28 with TRBJ1-5; D may be TRBD1 (6 bases). V was pared by 3 bases and J by 0 bases, with 9 bases between. The germline CDR1 and CDR2 sequences are MDHEN and SYDVKM. This CDR3 contains 15 residues. The CDR3 sequence: CASSLLQGSNQPQHF. The DNA of the CDR3 is TGTGCCAGCAGTTTGCTACAGGGTAGCAATCAGCCCCAGCATTTT.

V usage is TRBV7-3 and J usage is TRBJ2-3; D may be TRBD1 (5 bases). The CDR3 consists of 14 residues. The V end was cut by 4 bases, the J end by 5 bases, with 13 bases between. The germline CDR1 and CDR2 sequences are SGHTA and FQGTGA. CDR3 amino acids: CASSSPARGDTQYF. The CDR3 bases are TGTGCCAGCAGCTCCCCGGCTAGGGGAGATACGCAGTATTTT.

The chain recombines TRBV6-5 with TRBJ1-1; a weak D match, TRBD1 (5 bases). V was clipped by 8 bases and J by 0 bases, with 13 bases between them. Germline CDR1 reads MNHEY; CDR2 reads SVGAGI. This CDR3 is built from 14 residues. CDR3: CASLRRDLNTEAFF. Written as DNA, the CDR3 is TGTGCCAGCCTGCGACGGGACTTGAACACTGAAGCTTTCTTT.

V gene TRBV27 combines with J gene TRBJ2-5, with TRBD2 matching over 13 bases. Germline loops: CDR1 MNHEY, CDR2 SMNVEV (reference sequence). This CDR3 has 15 residues. Trimming cost V 6 bases and J 5 bases; bases outside gene matches: 6. The CDR3 DNA sequence: TGTGCCAGCAGGAAACGGGGACTAGCGGGGGAGACCCAGTACTTC. Residues: CASRKRGLAGETQYF.

This chain joins TRBV7-8 and TRBJ1-5; no definite D call. CDR3 size: 16 residues. The germline V gene encodes CDR1 SGHVS and CDR2 FQNEAQ. V was trimmed by 3 bases and J by 0 bases, leaving 12 bases between them. The CDR3 DNA sequence: TGTGCCAGCAGCTTCGATTTACAGAATAGCAATCAGCCCCAGCATTTT. Its translation is CASSFDLQNSNQPQHF.

This chain links TRBV7-8 with TRBJ1-1; the D gene is possibly TRBD1 (6 bases). Germline-derived CDR1 and CDR2 are SGHVS and FQNEAQ. Trimming took 5 bases from V and 3 from J, leaving 16 bases between them. The CDR3 sequence is 15 residues long. The CDR3 region has the DNA TGTGCCAGCAGCGCAAGGGGGGGGCAGGACACTGAAGCTTTCTTT. Amino acids: CASSARGGQDTEAFF.

The table lists this clone with a few counts. The chain couples TRBV7-7 to TRBJ2-3; D not resolved. This CDR3 has 13 amino acids. The V gene lost 6 bases and the J gene lost 6 bases, with 13 bases spanning the gap. Germline loops: CDR1 SSHAT, CDR2 FNYEAQ (reference sequence). The CDR3, as DNA: TGTGCCAGCAGTTATGGGCCCTCGGATACGCAGTATTTT. Amino acids: CASSYGPSDTQYF.

The chain recombines TRBV18 with TRBJ2-7; 7 nucleotides match TRBD1. CDR3 length: 15 residues. Trimming at V came to 0 bases and at J to 6 bases, leaving 8 bases not matched to a gene. Germline CDR1 KGHSH, CDR2 LQKENI. The CDR3 coding sequence is TGTGCCAGCTCACCACCGACAGGGATGGCTCTCGAGCAGTACTTC. Translation: CASSPPTGMALEQYF.

This clone was seen only a few times. The V gene is TRBV29-1, the J gene TRBJ1-2; D not resolved. Germline values: CDR1 SQVTM, CDR2 ANQGSEA. This CDR3 is built from 11 residues. Trimming pared 4 bases from V and 7 bases from J, leaving 10 bases between. Here the CDR3 reads CSVVRGSGYTF. The DNA for the CDR3 is TGCAGCGTTGTGCGGGGATCTGGCTACACCTTC.

This chain connects TRBV5-6 to TRBJ1-2, with 7 bases aligning to TRBD1. The CDR3 totals 13 residues. J lost 6 bases, V lost 4 bases, and 6 bases had no gene match. CDR1 SGHDT and CDR2 YYEEEE come from the germline V gene. CDR3 sequence reads: CASSPGGADGYTF. CDR3 in DNA: TGTGCCAGCAGCCCAGGGGGAGCGGATGGCTACACCTTC. Full variable domain (rest looked up from reference TRBV5-6 and TRBJ1-2): DAGVTQSPTHLIKTRGQQVTLRCSPKSGHDTVSWYQQALGQGPQFIFQYYEEEERQRGNFPDRFSGHQFPNYSSELNVNALLLGDSALYLCASSPGGADGYTFGSGTRLTVV.

The genes are TRBV5-8 and TRBJ1-5, with 7 nucleotides matching TRBD1. Germline values: CDR1 SGHTS, CDR2 YDEGEE. The ends lost 6 bases at V and 0 bases at J; junction bases unmatched: 9. The CDR3 is 16 residues long. The CDR3 sequence: CASNRDRLYSNQPQHF. CDR3 DNA sequence: TGTGCCAGCAACCGGGACAGATTATATAGCAATCAGCCCCAGCATTTT.

This clone was detected only a few times. The V and J genes are TRBV7-9 and TRBJ1-1, with 7 bases that match TRBD1. V dropped 0 bases and J dropped 9; count of bases not matched to a gene: 7. The CDR3 has 14 amino acids. Germline V gene lookup returns CDR1 SEHNR and CDR2 FQNEAQ (reference sequence). The CDR3 DNA follows: TGTGCCAGCAGCTTAGCCTTGGACAGGTCAAAAGCTTTCTTT. Translated: CASSLALDRSKAFF.

This chain links TRBV19 with TRBJ2-3; TRBD2 is a possible D gene (5 bases). The CDR3 spans 14 residues. Germline assignment: CDR1 LNHDA and CDR2 SQIVND (reference sequence). V was clipped by 8 bases and J by 4 bases, with 16 bases between them. CDR3 region: CASSLPQRPDTQYF. The CDR3 nucleotides are TGTGCCAGTTCCCTACCACAGCGGCCAGATACGCAGTATTTT.

The chain carries TRBV6-5 and TRBJ2-7; 10 bases match TRBD1. Germline CDR1 reads MNHEY; CDR2 reads SVGAGI. Unmatched junction bases numbered 7, after V lost 4 bases and J lost 7 bases. There are 14 residues in the CDR3. DNA of the CDR3: TGTGCCAGCAGTTCCGGGACAGGGGCGAGGGAGCAGTACTTC. This codes for CASSSGTGAREQYF.

The V gene is TRBV19, the J gene TRBJ1-1, with 7 bases aligning to TRBD1. The germline V gene encodes CDR1 LNHDA and CDR2 SQIVND (reference sequence). The CDR3 runs to 15 residues. With V trimmed by 4 bases and J by 1 base, 6 bases remained unmatched. The CDR3 sequence is CASSNHRGTNTEAFF. For the CDR3, the DNA is TGTGCCAGTAGTAACCACAGGGGAACGAACACTGAAGCTTTCTTT.

The chain employs TRBV7-8 and TRBJ2-2, with D possibly being TRBD2 (6 bases). V lost 5 bases and J 5 bases, leaving 24 bases between the germline ends. This CDR3 is built from 18 residues. Germline CDR1 SGHVS, CDR2 FQNEAQ. The CDR3 spells CASSPAGGGARVTGELFF. The DNA of the CDR3 is TGTGCCAGCAGCCCAGCTGGCGGCGGGGCCCGAGTTACCGGGGAGCTGTTTTTT. Filled out from reference TRBV7-8 and TRBJ2-2, the complete variable domain reads GAGVSQSPRYKVAKRGQDVALRCDPISGHVSLFWYQQALGQGPEFLTYFQNEAQLDKSGLPSDRFFAERPEGSVSTLKIQRTQQEDSAVYLCASSPAGGGARVTGELFFGEGSRLTVL.